Described below is a single T cell receptor (beta chain) sequence and its context. What it recognizes is unknown. The data were obtained in a study of cytomegalovirus exposure and HLA in healthy donors. Study details: Some 87 million unique TCRs from HLA-typed donors were held in an early release of data.

Study outcomes and limitations: A missense variant in DCLRE1C was later tied to TCR beta V- and J-gene trimming.

Per the germline V gene, CDR1 is WNHNN and CDR2 is SYGVQD (reference sequence). The length of the CDR3 is 14 residues. The V and J ends lost 5 bases and 1 base, in that order; junction bases with no gene match: 1. The PCR was carried out with 60 Vbeta primers and 13 Jbeta primers. Assay used: immunoSEQ multiplex PCR; TCRdb lists only in-frame clones, some missing. The sample has around 140,000 clones, over 60% seen once; the top ten hold under 2%. The receptor was derived from a female donor in good health and CMV-seropositive. The sample taken for sequencing was PBMCs. The chain is built from TRBV10-1 and TRBJ2-5; the match to TRBD2 covers 10 bases. The CDR3 DNA reads TGCGCCAGCAGTAGCGGGGGGGCCCAAGAGACCCAGTACTTC. It encodes CASSSGGAQETQYF.